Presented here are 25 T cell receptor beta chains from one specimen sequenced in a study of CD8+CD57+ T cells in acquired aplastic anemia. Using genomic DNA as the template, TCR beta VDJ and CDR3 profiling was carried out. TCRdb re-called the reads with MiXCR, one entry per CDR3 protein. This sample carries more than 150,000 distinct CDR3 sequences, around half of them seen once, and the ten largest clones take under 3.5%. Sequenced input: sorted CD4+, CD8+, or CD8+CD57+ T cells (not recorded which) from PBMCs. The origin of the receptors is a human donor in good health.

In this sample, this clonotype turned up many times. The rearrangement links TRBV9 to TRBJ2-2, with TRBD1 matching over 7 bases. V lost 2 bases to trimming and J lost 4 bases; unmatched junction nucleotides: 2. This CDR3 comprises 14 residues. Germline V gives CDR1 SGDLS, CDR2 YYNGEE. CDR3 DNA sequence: TGTGCCAGCAGCGTCTCAGGGGGCACCGGGGAGCTGTTTTTT. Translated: CASSVSGGTGELFF.

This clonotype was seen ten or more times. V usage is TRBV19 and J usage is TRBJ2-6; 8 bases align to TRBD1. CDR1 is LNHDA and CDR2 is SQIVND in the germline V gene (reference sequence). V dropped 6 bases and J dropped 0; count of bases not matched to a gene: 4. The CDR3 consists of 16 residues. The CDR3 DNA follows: TGTGCCAGTAGACGGGACAGGTACTCTGGGGCCAACGTCCTGACTTTC. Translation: CASRRDRYSGANVLTF.

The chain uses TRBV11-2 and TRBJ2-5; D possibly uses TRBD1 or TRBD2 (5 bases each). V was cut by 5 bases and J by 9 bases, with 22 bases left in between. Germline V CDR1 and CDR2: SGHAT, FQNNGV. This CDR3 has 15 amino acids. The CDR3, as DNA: TGTGCCAGCAGCCCCACAGCGCTAGGAATGGGGGCCCAGTACTTC. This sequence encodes CASSPTALGMGAQYF.

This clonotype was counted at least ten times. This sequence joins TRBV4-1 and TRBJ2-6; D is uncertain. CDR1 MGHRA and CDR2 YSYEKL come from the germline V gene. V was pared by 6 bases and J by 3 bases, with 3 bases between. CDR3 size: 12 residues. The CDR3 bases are TGCGCCAGCAGAGGTGGGGCCAACGTCCTGACTTTC. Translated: CASRGGANVLTF.

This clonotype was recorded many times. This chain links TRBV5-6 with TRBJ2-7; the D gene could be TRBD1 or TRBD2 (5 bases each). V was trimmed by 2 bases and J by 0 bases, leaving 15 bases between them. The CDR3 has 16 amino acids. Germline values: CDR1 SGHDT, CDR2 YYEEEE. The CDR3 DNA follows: TGTGCCAGCAGCTTTCGGGGCAGGGCCAGCTCCTACGAGCAGTACTTC. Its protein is CASSFRGRASSYEQYF.

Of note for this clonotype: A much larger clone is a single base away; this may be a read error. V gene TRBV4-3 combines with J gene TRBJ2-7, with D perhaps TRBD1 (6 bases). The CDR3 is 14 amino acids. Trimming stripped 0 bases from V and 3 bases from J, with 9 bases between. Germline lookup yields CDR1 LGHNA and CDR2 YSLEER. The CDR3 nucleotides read TGCGCCAGCAGCCAAGAGCAGGGGAGCTACGAGCAGTACTTC. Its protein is CASSQEQGSYEQYF.

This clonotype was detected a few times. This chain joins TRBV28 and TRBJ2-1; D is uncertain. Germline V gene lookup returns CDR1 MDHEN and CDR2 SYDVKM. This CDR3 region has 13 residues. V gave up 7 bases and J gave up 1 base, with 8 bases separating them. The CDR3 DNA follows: TGTGCCAGCATCGGCAGGTCCTACAATGAGCAGTTCTTC. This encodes CASIGRSYNEQFF.

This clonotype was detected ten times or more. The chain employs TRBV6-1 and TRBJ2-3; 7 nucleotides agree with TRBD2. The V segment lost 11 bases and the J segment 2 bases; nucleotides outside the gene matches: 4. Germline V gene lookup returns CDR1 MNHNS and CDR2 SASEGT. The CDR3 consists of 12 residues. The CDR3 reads CAEGDYTDTQYF. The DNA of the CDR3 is TGTGCCGAAGGGGACTACACAGATACGCAGTATTTT.

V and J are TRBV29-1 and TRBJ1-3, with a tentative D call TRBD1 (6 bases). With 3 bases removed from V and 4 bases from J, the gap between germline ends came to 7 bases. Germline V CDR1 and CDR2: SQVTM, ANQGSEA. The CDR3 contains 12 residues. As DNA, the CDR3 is TGCAGCGTTGACGGACAGGGAAACACCATATATTTT. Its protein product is CSVDGQGNTIYF.

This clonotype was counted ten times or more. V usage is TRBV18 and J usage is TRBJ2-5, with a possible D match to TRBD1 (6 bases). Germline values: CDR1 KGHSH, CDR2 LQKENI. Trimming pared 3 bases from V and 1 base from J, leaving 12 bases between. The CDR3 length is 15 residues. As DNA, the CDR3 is TGTGCCAGCTCACCGGGGACACGTTCCCAAGAGACCCAGTACTTC. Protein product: CASSPGTRSQETQYF.

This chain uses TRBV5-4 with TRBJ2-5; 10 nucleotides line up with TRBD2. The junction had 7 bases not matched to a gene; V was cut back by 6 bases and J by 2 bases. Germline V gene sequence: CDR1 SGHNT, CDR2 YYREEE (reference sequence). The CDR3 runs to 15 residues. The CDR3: CASNRAGGVQETQYF. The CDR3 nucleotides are TGTGCCAGCAACCGAGCGGGAGGGGTTCAAGAGACCCAGTACTTC.

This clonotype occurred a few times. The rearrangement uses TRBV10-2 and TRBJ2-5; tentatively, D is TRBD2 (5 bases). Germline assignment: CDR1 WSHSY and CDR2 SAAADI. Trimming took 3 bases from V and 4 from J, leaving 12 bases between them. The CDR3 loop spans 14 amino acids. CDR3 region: CASSDQLVGETQYF. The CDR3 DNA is TGCGCCAGCAGTGATCAACTAGTTGGAGAGACCCAGTACTTC.

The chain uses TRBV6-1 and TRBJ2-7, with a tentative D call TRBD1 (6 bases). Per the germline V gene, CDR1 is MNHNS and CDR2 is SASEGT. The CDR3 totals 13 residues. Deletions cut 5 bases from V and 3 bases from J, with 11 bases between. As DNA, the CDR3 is TGTGCCAGCAGTACTGGACAGCGCTACGAGCAGTACTTC. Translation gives CASSTGQRYEQYF.

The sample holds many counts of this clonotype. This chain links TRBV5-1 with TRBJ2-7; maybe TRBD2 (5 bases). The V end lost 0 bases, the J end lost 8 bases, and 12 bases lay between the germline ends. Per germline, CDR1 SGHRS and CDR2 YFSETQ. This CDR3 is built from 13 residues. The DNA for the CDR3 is TGCGCCAGCAGCTTGGTGGTACTAGGAAAGCAGTACTTC. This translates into CASSLVVLGKQYF.

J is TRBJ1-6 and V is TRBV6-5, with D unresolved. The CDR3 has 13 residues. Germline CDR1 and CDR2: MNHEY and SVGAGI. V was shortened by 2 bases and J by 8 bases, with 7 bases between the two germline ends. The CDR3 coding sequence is TGTGCCAGCAGTTACAGGATTGATTCACCCCTCCACTTT. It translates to CASSYRIDSPLHF.

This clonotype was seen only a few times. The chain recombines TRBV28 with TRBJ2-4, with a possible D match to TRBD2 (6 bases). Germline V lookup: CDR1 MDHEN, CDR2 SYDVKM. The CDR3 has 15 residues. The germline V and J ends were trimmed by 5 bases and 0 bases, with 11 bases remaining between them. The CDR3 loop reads CASSPSEIAKNIQYF. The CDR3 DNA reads TGTGCCAGCAGTCCTAGCGAGATAGCCAAAAACATTCAGTACTTC.

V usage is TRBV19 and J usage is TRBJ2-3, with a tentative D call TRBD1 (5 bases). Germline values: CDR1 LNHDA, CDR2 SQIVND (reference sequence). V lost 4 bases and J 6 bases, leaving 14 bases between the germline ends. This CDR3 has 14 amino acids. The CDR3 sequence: CASSTLYRKDTQYF. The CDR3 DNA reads TGTGCCAGTAGTACCCTATACAGGAAGGATACGCAGTATTTT.

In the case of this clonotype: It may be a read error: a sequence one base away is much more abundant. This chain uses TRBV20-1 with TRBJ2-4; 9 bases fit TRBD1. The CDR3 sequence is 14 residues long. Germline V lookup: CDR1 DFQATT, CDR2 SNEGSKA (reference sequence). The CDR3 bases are TGCAGTGCTCTGGACAGGGGAACGAAAAACATTCGGTACTTC. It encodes CSALDRGTKNIRYF.

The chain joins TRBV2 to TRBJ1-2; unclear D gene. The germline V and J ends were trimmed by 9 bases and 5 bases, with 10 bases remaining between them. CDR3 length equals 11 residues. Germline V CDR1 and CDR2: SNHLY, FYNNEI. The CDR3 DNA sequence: TGTGCCAGGGGCTCGGGTTATGGCTACACCTTC. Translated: CARGSGYGYTF.

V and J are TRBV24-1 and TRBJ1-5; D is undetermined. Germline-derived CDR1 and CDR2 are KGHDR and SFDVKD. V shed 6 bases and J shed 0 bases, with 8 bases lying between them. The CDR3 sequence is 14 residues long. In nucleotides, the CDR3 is TGTGCCACCAGTCTCCCAGATAGCAATCAGCCCCAGCATTTT. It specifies CATSLPDSNQPQHF.

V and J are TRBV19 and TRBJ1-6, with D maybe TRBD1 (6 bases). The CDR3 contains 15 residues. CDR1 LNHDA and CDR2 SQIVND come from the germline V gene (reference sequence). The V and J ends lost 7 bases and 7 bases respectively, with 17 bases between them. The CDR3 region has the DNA TGTGCCAGTACCCAGACAGGAGGTGGGAATTCACCCCTCCACTTT. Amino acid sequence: CASTQTGGGNSPLHF.

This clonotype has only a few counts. The CDR3 region has the DNA TGTGCCAGCAGAGTATCGGCGACTGAAAAACTGTTTTTT. This translates into CASRVSATEKLFF. V gene TRBV27 combines with J gene TRBJ1-4; no definite D call. The CDR3 length is 13 residues. Germline values: CDR1 MNHEY, CDR2 SMNVEV (reference sequence). V gave up 6 bases and J gave up 7 bases, with 12 bases separating them.

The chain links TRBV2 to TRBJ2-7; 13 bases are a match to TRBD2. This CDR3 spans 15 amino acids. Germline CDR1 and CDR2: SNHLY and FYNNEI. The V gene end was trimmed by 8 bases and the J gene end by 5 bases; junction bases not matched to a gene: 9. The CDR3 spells CASRTSGRLRNEQYF. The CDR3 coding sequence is TGTGCCAGCCGGACTAGCGGGAGACTTCGGAACGAGCAGTACTTC.

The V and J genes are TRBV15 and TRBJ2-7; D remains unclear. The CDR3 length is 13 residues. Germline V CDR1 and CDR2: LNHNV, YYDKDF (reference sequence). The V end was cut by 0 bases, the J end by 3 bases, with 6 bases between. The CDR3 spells CATSRDRYYEQYF. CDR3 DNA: TGTGCCACCAGCAGAGACAGGTACTACGAGCAGTACTTC.

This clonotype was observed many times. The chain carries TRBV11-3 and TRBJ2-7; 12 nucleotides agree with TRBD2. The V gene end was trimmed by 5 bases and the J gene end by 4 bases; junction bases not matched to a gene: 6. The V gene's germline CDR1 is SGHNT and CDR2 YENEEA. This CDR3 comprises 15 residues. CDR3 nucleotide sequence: TGTGCCAGCAGCAATCTAGCGGGAGGGAAGTACGAGCAGTACTTC. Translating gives CASSNLAGGKYEQYF.